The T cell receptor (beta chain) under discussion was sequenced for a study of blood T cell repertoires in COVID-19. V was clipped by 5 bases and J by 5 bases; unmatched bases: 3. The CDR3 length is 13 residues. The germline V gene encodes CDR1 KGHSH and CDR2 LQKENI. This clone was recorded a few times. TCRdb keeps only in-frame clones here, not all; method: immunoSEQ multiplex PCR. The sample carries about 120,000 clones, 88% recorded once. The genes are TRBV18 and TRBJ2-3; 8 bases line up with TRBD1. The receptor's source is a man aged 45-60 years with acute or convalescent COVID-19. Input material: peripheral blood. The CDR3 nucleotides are TGTGCCAGCTCAGGACAGGGTGAAGATACGCAGTATTTT. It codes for CASSGQGEDTQYF.